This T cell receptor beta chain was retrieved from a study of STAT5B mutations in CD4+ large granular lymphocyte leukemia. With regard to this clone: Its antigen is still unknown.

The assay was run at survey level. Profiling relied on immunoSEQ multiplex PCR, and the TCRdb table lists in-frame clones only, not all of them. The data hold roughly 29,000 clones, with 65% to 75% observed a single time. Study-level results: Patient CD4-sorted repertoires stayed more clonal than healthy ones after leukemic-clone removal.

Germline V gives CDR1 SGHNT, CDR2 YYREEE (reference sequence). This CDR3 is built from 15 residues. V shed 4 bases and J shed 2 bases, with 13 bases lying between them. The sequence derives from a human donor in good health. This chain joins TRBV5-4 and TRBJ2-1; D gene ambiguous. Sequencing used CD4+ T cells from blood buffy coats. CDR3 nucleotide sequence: TGTGCCAGCAGCGAAGACCCCCACCCCTACAATGAGCAGTTCTTC. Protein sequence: CASSEDPHPYNEQFF.